Each of the 13 T cell receptor beta chains below was sequenced from the same sample in a study of molecular identifiers for immune sequencing clone quantification listed by TCRdb under 2018. Receptor amplification or capture employed PCR. Sequencing took place on an Illumina HiSeq 4000. The public reads were reanalyzed by TCRdb: fastp trimming at Q25, MiXCR alignment, in-frame beta chains only. CDR3 protein sequences are deduplicated, and each keeps its most common genes and DNA. Here the sample has tens of thousands of distinct CDR3 sequences; 21% occur a single time. Approximately 1.1% of the sample lies in the top ten. The sequenced material came from naive CD8+ T cells from blood, with Jurkat cell RNA spiked in. The sample's cell subset or site label, decoded: FACS-sorted CD8+CD4-CCR7+CD45RA+ naive T cells. The source is a human donor in good health. Some libraries in this study had Jurkat cell RNA spiked in.

In the case of this clonotype: Germline is not matched at one junction end, which may reflect a read error. The rearrangement links TRBV15 to TRBJ1-1; D not resolved. The germline CDR1 and CDR2 sequences are LNHNV and YYDKDF (reference sequence). The CDR3 sequence is 13 residues long. As DNA, the CDR3 is TGTGCCTCCAGCATACCGTTGAGCACTGAAGCTTTCTTT. Translating gives CASSIPLSTEAFF.

This clonotype was recorded at least ten times. V and J are TRBV28 and TRBJ2-7, with D maybe TRBD2 (5 bases). From germline, CDR1 is MDHEN and CDR2 SYDVKM. This CDR3 spans 14 amino acids. Trimming left V 7 bases short and J 3 bases short, with 16 bases between. The CDR3 spells CASISGSNFYEQYF. The CDR3 region has the DNA TGTGCCAGCATCTCGGGGTCGAACTTCTACGAGCAGTACTTC. The entire variable domain, with the rest obtained from reference TRBV28 and TRBJ2-7, is as follows: DVKVTQSSRYLVKRTGEKVFLECVQDMDHENMFWYRQDPGLGLRLIYFSYDVKMKEKGDIPEGYSVSREKKERFSLILESASTNQTSMYLCASISGSNFYEQYFGPGTRLTVT.

In its sample, this clonotype was seen many times. This sequence joins TRBV10-2 and TRBJ1-2; a weak D match, TRBD1 (5 bases). The CDR3 has 14 amino acids. From germline, CDR1 is WSHSY and CDR2 SAAADI. Trimming took off 5 bases at V and 0 bases at J, with 10 bases between the two ends. The CDR3 reads CASSTTATNYGYTF. The DNA for the CDR3 is TGCGCCAGCAGTACGACAGCGACTAACTATGGCTACACCTTC.

This clonotype is medium-sized by share. The J gene is TRBJ2-3, the V gene TRBV7-2; no firm D call. Germline CDR1 and CDR2: SGHTA and FQGNSA. This CDR3 is built from 13 residues. The V end lost 0 bases, the J end lost 3 bases, and 4 bases lay between the germline ends. The CDR3 is CASSLALTDTQYF. CDR3 bases: TGTGCCAGCAGCTTAGCTTTGACAGATACGCAGTATTTT.

About this clonotype itself: A much larger clone lies one base from this, so it may be a read error. The genes are TRBV12-3 or TRBV12-4 and TRBJ2-3; 7 positions match TRBD2. V lost 7 bases and J lost 2; bases outside the gene matches: 9. The CDR3 covers 15 residues. CDR3 bases: TGTGCCAGCACCAACACTAGCGACGCCACAGATACGCAGTATTTT. This codes for CASTNTSDATDTQYF.

This clonotype was found many times. The chain employs TRBV19 and TRBJ2-3, with TRBD2 matching over 8 bases. The germline CDR1 and CDR2 sequences are LNHDA and SQIVND (reference sequence). J gave up 2 bases and V 5 bases, and 6 bases lay outside the gene matches. This CDR3 contains 15 residues. The CDR3 DNA is TGTGCCAGTAGTCCCAGCGGGAGAGTCACAGATACGCAGTATTTT. Translated, it gives CASSPSGRVTDTQYF.

This clonotype was detected only a few times. This sequence joins TRBV3-1 and TRBJ2-7; D is ambiguous. This CDR3 has 16 residues. CDR1 and CDR2 (germline): LGHDT, YNNKEL (reference sequence). The V end lost 0 bases, the J end lost 5 bases, and 17 bases lay between the germline ends. The CDR3 DNA reads as TGTGCCAGCAGCCAAGAGATTCAGGTCTTTGCCAACGAGCAGTACTTC. This encodes CASSQEIQVFANEQYF.

Of note for this clonotype: A much larger clone differs from this one at a single base, so this may be a read error. The V call is TRBV7-2, the J call TRBJ2-1, with 12 positions matching TRBD1. Looked up from germline, CDR1 is SGHTA and CDR2 is FQGNSA. The CDR3 contains 17 residues. The CDR3 spells CASSLVAGTGGYNEQLF. DNA of the CDR3: TGTGCCAGCAGCTTAGTGGCCGGGACAGGGGGCTACAATGAGCAGCTCTTC.

This clonotype was observed a handful of times. This rearrangement joins TRBV9 to TRBJ2-1; 11 bases map to TRBD1. Germline V lookup: CDR1 SGDLS, CDR2 YYNGEE. The V gene end was trimmed by 3 bases and the J gene end by 9 bases; junction bases not matched to a gene: 8. This CDR3 contains 15 residues. CDR3 in amino acids: CASSEGQGGFREQFF. The DNA of the CDR3 is TGTGCCAGCAGCGAGGGACAGGGGGGCTTCCGTGAGCAGTTCTTC.

Ten or more counts support this clonotype. The chain joins TRBV7-2 to TRBJ2-5; the D call may be TRBD1 or TRBD2 (5 bases each). Trimming left V 0 bases short and J 12 bases short, with 11 bases between. The germline V gene encodes CDR1 SGHTA and CDR2 FQGNSA. The CDR3 is made up of 12 amino acids. CDR3 sequence: CASSLAGVTKYF. CDR3 DNA: TGTGCCAGCAGCTTAGCGGGGGTTACTAAGTACTTC.

A remark on this clonotype: A single base separates this from a much larger clone, so it may be a read error. The chain carries TRBV27 and TRBJ1-5; D gene uncertain. Per germline, CDR1 MNHEY and CDR2 SMNVEV (reference sequence). This CDR3 has 14 residues. The CDR3 loop reads CTSSLPPRNQPQHF. The CDR3 coding sequence is TGTACCAGCAGTTTACCCCCCCGCAATCAGCCCCAGCATTTT.

This chain connects TRBV4-3 to TRBJ2-7, with 7 nucleotides matching TRBD2. V trimming: 0 bases; J trimming: 5 bases; junction bases outside the gene matches: 7. Germline CDR1 is LGHNA and CDR2 is YSLEER. The CDR3 has 15 amino acids. The CDR3 region is CASSQEWGLLNEQYF. The CDR3 DNA is TGCGCCAGCAGCCAAGAGTGGGGACTACTGAACGAGCAGTACTTC.

A few counts support this clonotype. This clone may be a read error of a much larger clone one base away. V is TRBV13 and J is TRBJ1-5; D uncertain. The V gene's germline CDR1 is PRHDT and CDR2 FYEKMQ (reference sequence). V gave up 2 bases and J gave up 0 bases, with 2 bases separating them. This CDR3 comprises 13 residues. CDR3 DNA sequence: TGTGCCAGCAGCTTACATAGCAATCAGCCCCAGCATTTT. Translated: CASSLHSNQPQHF.